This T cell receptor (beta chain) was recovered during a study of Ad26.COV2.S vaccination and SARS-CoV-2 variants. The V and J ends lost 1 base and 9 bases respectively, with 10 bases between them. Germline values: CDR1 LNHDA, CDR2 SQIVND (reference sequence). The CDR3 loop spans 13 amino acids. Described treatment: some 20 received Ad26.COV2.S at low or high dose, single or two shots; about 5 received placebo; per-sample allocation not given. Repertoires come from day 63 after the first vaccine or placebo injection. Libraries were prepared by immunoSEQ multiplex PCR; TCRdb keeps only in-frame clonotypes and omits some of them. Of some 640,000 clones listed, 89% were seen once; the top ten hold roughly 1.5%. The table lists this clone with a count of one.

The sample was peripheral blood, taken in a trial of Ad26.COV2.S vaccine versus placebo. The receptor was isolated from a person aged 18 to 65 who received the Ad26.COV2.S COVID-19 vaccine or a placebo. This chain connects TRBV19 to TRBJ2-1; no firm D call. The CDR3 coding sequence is TGTGCCAGTAGTATAGGACTCCGGAGTGAGCAGTTCTTC. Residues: CASSIGLRSEQFF.